One and the same sample provided the 20 T cell receptor beta chains below, sequenced in a study of T cell clonality in common variable immunodeficiency. Study findings and constraints: In common variable immunodeficiency, TCR beta chains reportedly carried fewer deletions and N-nucleotide insertions.

Clones were read by immunoSEQ multiplex PCR, and TCRdb kept only the in-frame ones, dropping some. This set yields around 42,000 clones and no singletons; the top ten hold roughly 6%. The antigens these receptors bind are not known. The sample comprised peripheral blood mononuclear cells. The receptors here all came from a human donor with common variable immunodeficiency.

On this clone itself: The observed sequence ends 3 residues before the CDR3 terminus, with the missing tail filled in from the germline J gene. Other DNA sequences in the sample encode the same CDR3. The rearrangement uses TRBV19 and TRBJ1-5, with D possibly being TRBD1 (6 bases). The CDR3 contains 14 residues. V was pared by 5 bases and J by 0 bases, with 8 bases between. CDR1 and CDR2 (germline): LNHDA, SQIVND (reference sequence). The CDR3 sequence is CASSWTDSNQPQHF. The DNA read from the CDR3 is TGTGCCAGTAGTTGGACAGATAGCAATCAGCCC.

This clone was picked up a small number of times. The covered CDR3 bases are TGTGCCAGCAGTTCCACAGGGGCCCTGAACGAG. Translation: CASSSTGALNE. The full-length CDR3 reads as CASSSTGALNEQYF. This rearrangement joins TRBV7-9 to TRBJ2-7; 7 positions agree with TRBD1. The read terminates 3 residues before the CDR3 end, so the remaining end is supplied by the germline J gene. The trim removed 6 bases at V and 5 bases at J, leaving 10 bases unmatched. The germline V gene has CDR1 SEHNR and CDR2 FQNEAQ (reference sequence). The CDR3 extends over 14 amino acids.

Ten or more counts support this clone. CDR3 DNA, as far as it was read: TGCGCCAGCAGCGTACCGACTAGTCCCACAGATACG. This encodes CASSVPTSPTDT. The complete CDR3 protein is CASSVPTSPTDTQYF. This rearrangement joins TRBV5-1 to TRBJ2-3; possible D gene TRBD2, 6 bases. The missing CDR3 end, 3 residues past where the read stops, is filled in from the germline J gene. The germline gives CDR1 SGHRS, CDR2 YFSETQ. The CDR3 extends over 15 amino acids. The V and J ends lost 4 bases and 2 bases respectively, with 14 bases between them.

Regarding this clone: The read is 3 residues too short to cover the CDR3 end, so that end is filled in from the germline J gene. V usage is TRBV30 and J usage is TRBJ2-1; TRBD2 aligns across 15 bases. Per germline, CDR1 GTSNPN and CDR2 SVGIG (reference sequence). Trimming took 2 bases from V and 4 from J; bases not matched to a gene: 3. The CDR3 loop spans 16 amino acids. This CDR3 reads CAWSPGLAGGYNEQFF. The part of the CDR3 DNA that was read is TGTGCCTGGAGTCCCGGACTAGCGGGAGGGTACAATGAG.

Many counts were recorded for this clone. The read terminates 3 residues before the CDR3 end, so the remaining end is supplied by the germline J gene. This chain connects TRBV18 to TRBJ1-6; D is perhaps TRBD1 (6 bases). The V end lost 4 bases, the J end lost 6 bases, and 13 bases lay between the germline ends. The CDR3 covers 15 residues. CDR1 KGHSH and CDR2 LQKENI come from the germline V gene. CDR3 loop: CASSLQGGSNSPLHF. CDR3 DNA, as far as it was read: TGTGCCAGCTCACTACAGGGTGGAAGTAATTCACCC.

With regard to this clone: The CDR3 goes on 3 residues after the read ends, and that part is filled in from the germline J gene. The V call is TRBV5-4, the J call TRBJ2-5, with 11 bases identical to TRBD2. Trimming took 0 bases from V and 7 from J; bases not matched to a gene: 5. This CDR3 contains 15 residues. Germline V CDR1 and CDR2: SGHNT, YYREEE (reference sequence). The DNA read from the CDR3 is TGTGCCAGCAGCTTGGGTAGCGGGAGGGCAACGACC. Translated: CASSLGSGRATT. The entire CDR3 sequence reads CASSLGSGRATTQYF.

CDR3 DNA (partial): TGTGCCAGTAGTGGGACAGGCGGGAGCACCGGGGAG. Encoded protein: CASSGTGGSTGE. The entire CDR3 protein reads CASSGTGGSTGELFF. The chain employs TRBV19 and TRBJ2-2; tentative D call: TRBD1 (8 bases). Read coverage stops 3 residues before the CDR3 terminus; the germline J gene supplies the remainder. Deletions cut 5 bases from V and 4 bases from J, with 14 bases between. The CDR3 length is 15 residues. Germline CDR1 and CDR2: LNHDA and SQIVND (reference sequence).

This clone has more than one count but fewer than ten. Coverage ceases 3 residues before the CDR3 finishes, and the germline J gene fills in the end. This sequence joins TRBV19 and TRBJ1-2; TRBD1 matches 10 bases. The ends lost 6 bases at V and 2 bases at J; junction bases unmatched: 3. This CDR3 region has 14 residues. Germline V gives CDR1 LNHDA, CDR2 SQIVND (reference sequence). This CDR3 is CASRTGGVNYGYTF. CDR3 bases read: TGTGCCAGTAGGACAGGGGGCGTCAACTATGGC.

At least ten counts were recorded for this clone. The read gets to within 3 residues of the CDR3 end, and the germline J gene fills in the rest. The gene calls are TRBV2 and TRBJ2-3, with 9 positions matching TRBD1. Germline CDR1 reads SNHLY; CDR2 reads FYNNEI. Trimming cost V 6 bases and J 1 base; bases outside gene matches: 5. The CDR3 is 15 residues long. The DNA read from the CDR3 is TGTGCCAGCAGCAGACAGGGGGAGGGCACAGATACG. This gives the protein CASSRQGEGTDT. The complete CDR3 protein is CASSRQGEGTDTQYF.

The part of the CDR3 DNA that was read is TGTGCCAGTAGTATAGATGGGGGCGGCACCGGGGAG. Translating gives CASSIDGGGTGE. The entire CDR3 is CASSIDGGGTGELFF. The genes are TRBV19 and TRBJ2-2; tentatively, D is TRBD1 (6 bases). Read sequence stops 3 residues before the CDR3 end, and the germline J gene provides the missing end. V was shortened by 0 bases and J by 4 bases, with 9 bases between the two germline ends. The CDR3 is 15 amino acids. CDR1 LNHDA and CDR2 SQIVND come from the germline V gene (reference sequence). Together with reference TRBV19 and TRBJ2-2, the CDR3 gives the full variable domain: DGGITQSPKYLFRKEGQNVTLSCEQNLNHDAMYWYRQDPGQGLRLIYYSQIVNDFQKGDIAEGYSVSREKKESFPLTVTSAQKNPTAFYLCASSIDGGGTGELFFGEGSRLTVL.

As regards this clone: Read data end 3 residues before the CDR3 end; the end is taken from the germline J gene. The chain employs TRBV19 and TRBJ2-3, with 10 bases lining up with TRBD1. V dropped 5 bases and J dropped 4; count of bases not matched to a gene: 6. The CDR3 loop spans 15 amino acids. The germline V gene has CDR1 LNHDA and CDR2 SQIVND (reference sequence). CDR3 loop: CASSLRDRGSDTQYF. The sequenced part of the CDR3 DNA is TGTGCCAGTAGTCTACGGGACAGGGGCTCAGATACG.

This clone was seen at least ten times. The CDR3 goes on 3 residues after the read ends, and that part is filled in from the germline J gene. This sequence joins TRBV18 and TRBJ2-5; TRBD2 matches at 8 bases. In germline, CDR1 is KGHSH, CDR2 LQKENI. With V trimmed by 4 bases and J by 4 bases, 5 bases remained unmatched. CDR3 length: 14 amino acids. The CDR3 bases that were read are TGTGCCAGCTCACAAGGGACTAGGGGAGAGACC. Protein sequence: CASSQGTRGET. The full CDR3 is CASSQGTRGETQYF.

This clone was seen many times. The CDR3 extends 3 residues past the end of the read, so its final part is completed from the germline J gene. V gene TRBV19 combines with J gene TRBJ2-3, with 8 bases matching TRBD2. This CDR3 contains 14 residues. The germline CDR1 and CDR2 sequences are LNHDA and SQIVND (reference sequence). The CDR3 bases that were read are TGTGCCAGTAGTTTGGCCGGGGGGGGTGGGACG. It is translated as CASSLAGGGGT. The entire CDR3 sequence reads CASSLAGGGGTQYF. The whole variable domain, filled in from reference TRBV19 and TRBJ2-3, reads DGGITQSPKYLFRKEGQNVTLSCEQNLNHDAMYWYRQDPGQGLRLIYYSQIVNDFQKGDIAEGYSVSREKKESFPLTVTSAQKNPTAFYLCASSLAGGGGTQYFGPGTRLTVL.

This clone was counted ten times or more. The read gets to within 3 residues of the CDR3 end, and the germline J gene fills in the rest. This chain links TRBV5-1 with TRBJ2-3; D gene uncertain. Germline V lookup: CDR1 SGHRS, CDR2 YFSETQ. Trimming took off 0 bases at V and 0 bases at J, with 5 bases between the two ends. The CDR3 length is 14 residues. CDR3 residues: CASSLDGSTDTQYF. The covered CDR3 bases are TGCGCCAGCAGCTTGGACGGGAGCACAGATACG.

Note on this clone: The observed sequence ends 3 residues before the CDR3 terminus, with the missing tail filled in from the germline J gene. The chain is built from TRBV6-1 and TRBJ2-7, with D perhaps matching TRBD2 (6 bases). The CDR3 consists of 18 residues. Trimming pared 2 bases from V and 0 bases from J, leaving 20 bases between. CDR1 MNHNS and CDR2 SASEGT come from the germline V gene. Incomplete CDR3 DNA: TGTGCCAGCAGTGAAAGGATCCTCGGGGCGGGGAGCTCCTACGAG. Protein product: CASSERILGAGSSYE. The whole CDR3 protein is CASSERILGAGSSYEQYF.

As concerns this clone: The read terminates 3 residues ahead of where the CDR3 ends, so the germline J gene completes it. J is TRBJ2-5 and V is TRBV20-1, with unresolved D. V lost 6 bases and J 1 base, leaving 9 bases between the germline ends. Germline V lookup: CDR1 DFQATT, CDR2 SNEGSKA (reference sequence). This CDR3 contains 12 residues. This CDR3 is CSALVAQETQYF. The sequenced part of the CDR3 DNA is TGCAGTGCGCTAGTGGCCCAAGAGACC.

This clone was counted ten times or more. With the read ending 3 residues before the CDR3 end, the germline J gene is used to fill in that end. The rearrangement uses TRBV30 and TRBJ2-1; no firm D call. The CDR3 contains 14 residues. The germline gives CDR1 GTSNPN, CDR2 SVGIG (reference sequence). The V end lost 1 base, the J end lost 5 bases, and 12 bases lay between the germline ends. The chain's CDR3 is CAWSGRRRDNEQFF. The sequenced part of the CDR3 DNA is TGTGCCTGGAGTGGGCGACGACGGGACAATGAG. The full variable domain, completed using reference TRBV30 and TRBJ2-1, is SQTIHQWPATLVQPVGSPLSLECTVEGTSNPNLYWYRQAAGRGLQLLFYSVGIGQISSEVPQNLSASRPQDRQFILSSKKLLLSDSGFYLCAWSGRRRDNEQFFGPGTRLTVL.

About this clone: Sequencing ends 3 residues short of the CDR3 end; the germline J gene provides the rest. This chain connects TRBV18 to TRBJ2-3; the D gene is possibly TRBD2 (6 bases). Between the trimmed V and J ends, which lost 2 bases and 0 bases, there was a span of 9 bases. Germline V CDR1 and CDR2: KGHSH, LQKENI. CDR3 length equals 15 residues. This CDR3 reads CASSPAGSSTDTQYF. Incomplete CDR3 DNA: TGTGCCAGCTCACCAGCGGGGTCTAGCACAGATACG.

Concerning this clone itself: Read sequence stops 3 residues before the CDR3 end, and the germline J gene provides the missing end. This chain links TRBV6-2 or TRBV6-3 with TRBJ2-2, with 9 positions matching TRBD2. Germline loops: CDR1 MNHEY, CDR2 SVGEGT. Losses at the gene ends were 10 bases for V and 4 bases for J; bases not matched to a gene: 13. The CDR3 runs to 16 residues. This CDR3 is CATLLAGTLGTGELFF. The covered CDR3 bases are TGTGCCACCCTTCTAGCGGGAACCCTGGGCACCGGGGAG.

To note about this clone: The CDR3 extends 3 residues past the end of the read, so its final part is completed from the germline J gene. This rearrangement joins TRBV5-1 to TRBJ1-1; D gene unclear. The CDR3 loop spans 16 amino acids. V dropped 0 bases and J dropped 3 bases, with 15 bases sitting between them. Germline V gives CDR1 SGHRS, CDR2 YFSETQ. The CDR3 bases that were read are TGCGCCAGCAGCTTGGGGCAGCGCGCCATCTACACTGAA. It yields the protein CASSLGQRAIYTE. The full CDR3 sequence reads CASSLGQRAIYTEAFF.